Below are 23 T cell receptor beta chains sequenced from a single sample in a study of T cells in Graves' hyperthyroidism and ophthalmopathy. There were TCR beta CDR3 regions amplified from RNA transcripts. First-round RT-PCR of the TCR CDR3 relied on the HTBI primer set. A single record per CDR3 protein comes from TCRdb applying MiXCR to the multiplex PCR reads. The data hold hundreds of thousands of distinct CDR3 sequences, with 14% observed a single time. The material sequenced was blood. These receptors were collected from a woman aged 18-29 years with Graves' hyperthyroidism.

This clonotype was observed many times. The chain recombines TRBV14 with TRBJ2-1; 11 bases align to TRBD1. From germline, CDR1 is SGHDN and CDR2 FVKESK. The CDR3 loop spans 15 amino acids. V lost 1 base to trimming and J lost 7 bases; unmatched junction nucleotides: 3. CDR3 protein: CASSQVGQGVNEQFF. In nucleotides, the CDR3 is TGTGCCAGCAGCCAAGTGGGACAGGGGGTAAATGAGCAGTTCTTC.

This clonotype was seen many times. The chain links TRBV30 to TRBJ1-1; D not certain. The CDR3 spans 11 residues. Germline CDR1 reads GTSNPN; CDR2 reads SVGIG (reference sequence). Trimming shortened V by 5 bases and J by 3 bases, and 7 bases separated the two germline ends. The CDR3 here is CAWWVYTEAFF. The CDR3 DNA follows: TGTGCCTGGTGGGTATACACTGAAGCTTTCTTT.

The table lists this clonotype with a few counts. V usage is TRBV29-1 and J usage is TRBJ2-1, with D hard to call. This CDR3 comprises 12 residues. V lost 3 bases and J lost 4, with 7 bases in between. The V gene's germline CDR1 is SQVTM and CDR2 ANQGSEA. CDR3 bases: TGCAGCGTTGAGCGGATTTACAATGAGCAGTTCTTC. Translating it yields CSVERIYNEQFF.

In its sample, this clonotype was seen many times. The chain recombines TRBV7-9 with TRBJ2-7; D call uncertain. CDR1 is SEHNR, CDR2 FQNEAQ, per germline (reference sequence). V lost 8 bases and J 2 bases, leaving 4 bases between the germline ends. The CDR3 covers 10 residues. CDR3 amino acids: CASEAYEQYF. The CDR3 coding sequence is TGTGCCAGCGAGGCCTACGAGCAGTACTTC.

The chain employs TRBV4-1 and TRBJ2-7; D gene uncertain. The CDR3 sequence is 13 residues long. Trimming left V 4 bases short and J 6 bases short, with 13 bases between. Germline CDR1 and CDR2: MGHRA and YSYEKL. CDR3 region: CASSPLGHSEQYF. The CDR3 DNA sequence: TGCGCCAGCAGCCCCCTCGGTCACAGCGAGCAGTACTTC.

The rearrangement uses TRBV5-4 and TRBJ1-1; D uncertain. Germline lookup yields CDR1 SGHNT and CDR2 YYREEE (reference sequence). V lost 4 bases, J lost 7 bases, and 11 bases lay in between. CDR3 size: 12 residues. The CDR3 sequence: CASSPDVGEAFF. The CDR3 DNA sequence: TGTGCCAGCAGCCCTGATGTGGGTGAAGCTTTCTTT. Full variable domain (remainder filled in from reference TRBV5-4 and TRBJ1-1): ETGVTQSPTHLIKTRGQQVTLRCSSQSGHNTVSWYQQALGQGPQFIFQYYREEENGRGNFPPRFSGLQFPNYSSELNVNALELDDSALYLCASSPDVGEAFFGQGTRLTVV.

The CDR3 DNA follows: TGTGCCAGCAACATACTAGCGGGAGGGCCCAATGAGCAGTTCTTC. This encodes CASNILAGGPNEQFF. The chain carries TRBV7-9 and TRBJ2-1; TRBD2 aligns across 13 bases. From germline, CDR1 is SEHNR and CDR2 FQNEAQ (reference sequence). V shed 7 bases and J 6 bases; nucleotides not matched to a gene: 6. The length of the CDR3 is 15 residues. The full variable domain, its missing parts supplied by reference TRBV7-9 and TRBJ2-1, is DTGVSQNPRHKITKRGQNVTFRCDPISEHNRLYWYRQTLGQGPEFLTYFQNEAQLEKSRLLSDRFSAERPKGSFSTLEIQRTEQGDSAMYLCASNILAGGPNEQFFGPGTRLTVL.

This clonotype was seen many times. This chain uses TRBV28 with TRBJ1-5; TRBD1 matches 9 bases. V was pared by 6 bases and J by 5 bases, with 8 bases of the junction left unmatched. Germline values: CDR1 MDHEN, CDR2 SYDVKM. The CDR3 is made up of 15 amino acids. The CDR3 region has the DNA TGTGCCAGCAGCTCGGGACAGGGTATCGATCAGCCCCAGCATTTT. It codes for CASSSGQGIDQPQHF.

In this sample, this clonotype turned up a few times. The chain uses TRBV2 and TRBJ2-2, with 7 bases fitting TRBD1. Germline assignment: CDR1 SNHLY and CDR2 FYNNEI. Unmatched junction bases numbered 11, after V lost 8 bases and J lost 5 bases. The CDR3 spans 15 residues. The CDR3 here is CASSVRQGVTGELFF. The CDR3 bases are TGTGCCAGCTCCGTAAGGCAGGGGGTTACCGGGGAGCTGTTTTTT.

This clonotype was found a few times. The chain recombines TRBV18 with TRBJ2-4; D remains ambiguous. The V gene lost 3 bases and the J gene lost 6 bases, with 12 bases spanning the gap. This CDR3 contains 14 residues. Germline assignment: CDR1 KGHSH and CDR2 LQKENI. The CDR3 nucleotides are TGTGCCAGCTCACCTCTAACAGTGATAAACATTCAGTACTTC. It translates to CASSPLTVINIQYF.

This clonotype was found a few times. The chain is built from TRBV6-1 and TRBJ1-1; D remains ambiguous. Germline CDR1 is MNHNS and CDR2 is SASEGT. This CDR3 contains 11 residues. V shed 7 bases and J shed 11 bases, with 14 bases lying between them. CDR3 nucleotides: TGTGCCAGCACCGGGGATTCTGGGGCTTTCTTT. Translation: CASTGDSGAFF.

This clonotype showed up many times. The V gene is TRBV4-1, the J gene TRBJ1-1; D is uncertain. Per the germline V gene, CDR1 is MGHRA and CDR2 is YSYEKL. The CDR3 length is 14 residues. The ends were cut back, 3 bases at V and 7 bases at J, with 15 bases in the middle. CDR3 amino acids: CASSHPIDHIEAFF. CDR3 in DNA: TGCGCCAGCAGCCATCCAATTGACCACATTGAAGCTTTCTTT.

The table lists this clonotype with a few counts. The chain has TRBV10-3 and TRBJ2-7, with TRBD1 identical over 11 bases. The J segment lost 0 bases and the V segment lost 9 bases, leaving 4 bases of the junction unmatched. In germline, CDR1 is ENHRY, CDR2 SYGVKD. CDR3 length: 14 residues. This CDR3 is CAIAGTGGSYEQYF. DNA for the CDR3: TGTGCCATAGCCGGGACAGGGGGCTCCTACGAGCAGTACTTC.

This clonotype was seen ten or more times. The J gene is TRBJ1-5, the V gene TRBV24-1, with a tentative D call TRBD1 (5 bases). Germline V gene lookup returns CDR1 KGHDR and CDR2 SFDVKD. The CDR3 consists of 16 residues. Trimming took off 4 bases at V and 2 bases at J, with 14 bases between the two ends. Written as DNA, the CDR3 is TGTGCCACCAGTGACCTGGGGCCTGACGGCAATCAGCCCCAGCATTTT. Translated: CATSDLGPDGNQPQHF.

This clonotype was seen a handful of times. V is TRBV10-3 and J is TRBJ2-7; 12 bases agree with TRBD2. The CDR3 consists of 19 residues. J lost 3 bases, V lost 1 base, and 13 bases had no gene match. Germline V gives CDR1 ENHRY, CDR2 SYGVKD. CDR3 residues: CAISEFRSSGRANFYEQYF. The CDR3 nucleotides read TGTGCCATCAGTGAGTTCAGGTCTAGCGGGAGGGCCAACTTCTACGAGCAGTACTTC.

This chain uses TRBV12-5 with TRBJ2-3; 7 bases are a match to TRBD2. Germline-derived CDR1 and CDR2 are LGHNT and FRNRAP. J lost 3 bases, V lost 4 bases, and 4 bases had no gene match. There are 14 residues in the CDR3. This chain's CDR3 is CASGSAGLTDTQYF. As DNA, the CDR3 is TGTGCTAGTGGTTCAGCGGGATTAACAGATACGCAGTATTTT.

This clonotype was counted between two and nine times. J is TRBJ2-1 and V is TRBV7-9; D unresolved. The CDR3 has 11 residues. CDR1 is SEHNR, CDR2 FQNEAQ, per germline (reference sequence). Trimming cost V 5 bases and J 7 bases, with 6 bases left between them. CDR3 sequence: CASSGMNEQFF. CDR3 nucleotide sequence: TGTGCCAGCAGCGGGATGAATGAGCAGTTCTTC.

The chain couples TRBV19 to TRBJ2-1; unclear D gene. The germline gives CDR1 LNHDA, CDR2 SQIVND (reference sequence). The V end was cut by 6 bases, the J end by 7 bases, with 13 bases between. The CDR3 is made up of 13 amino acids. This CDR3 is CASRFSSRNEQFF. The CDR3 DNA reads as TGTGCCAGTAGGTTCTCCTCCCGGAATGAGCAGTTCTTC.

In this sample, this clonotype turned up many times. The V and J genes are TRBV28 and TRBJ1-2; the D is unclear. Looked up from germline, CDR1 is MDHEN and CDR2 is SYDVKM. The CDR3 contains 12 residues. V was trimmed by 8 bases and J by 0 bases, leaving 7 bases between them. CDR3 in DNA: TGTGCCAGCCAACAATCTAACTATGGCTACACCTTC. Encoded protein: CASQQSNYGYTF.

The chain employs TRBV29-1 and TRBJ2-3, with D possibly being TRBD1 or TRBD2 (5 bases each). V was clipped by 7 bases and J by 4 bases, with 18 bases between them. This CDR3 spans 14 amino acids. Germline V gene data show CDR1 as SQVTM and CDR2 as ANQGSEA. CDR3 region: CSAVRDRNADTQYF. The CDR3 nucleotides are TGCAGCGCCGTCCGGGACCGAAATGCAGATACGCAGTATTTT.

Many counts were recorded for this clonotype. The chain joins TRBV29-1 to TRBJ2-1; 9 positions match TRBD2. The J segment lost 9 bases and the V segment lost 0 bases, leaving 6 bases of the junction unmatched. This CDR3 is built from 14 residues. Germline V gives CDR1 SQVTM, CDR2 ANQGSEA. The CDR3 DNA follows: TGCAGCGTTGAAGATCCTAGCGGGATAGGTGAGCAGTTCTTC. Protein sequence: CSVEDPSGIGEQFF.

This clonotype showed up many times. The chain joins TRBV30 to TRBJ2-7, with TRBD1 matching over 8 bases. Germline V gene lookup returns CDR1 GTSNPN and CDR2 SVGIG (reference sequence). CDR3 size: 16 residues. V lost 4 bases, J lost 0 bases, and 11 bases stayed unmatched. The CDR3: CAWTHRGTGFSYEQYF. The CDR3 bases are TGTGCCTGGACCCATCGGGGGACAGGATTCTCCTACGAGCAGTACTTC. Using reference TRBV30 and TRBJ2-7 for the parts outside the CDR3, the full variable domain is SQTIHQWPATLVQPVGSPLSLECTVEGTSNPNLYWYRQAAGRGLQLLFYSVGIGQISSEVPQNLSASRPQDRQFILSSKKLLLSDSGFYLCAWTHRGTGFSYEQYFGPGTRLTVT.

This clonotype appeared a few times. This chain uses TRBV14 with TRBJ1-1; 7 nucleotides match TRBD1. Trimming at V came to 10 bases and at J to 0 bases, leaving 5 bases not matched to a gene. Germline V gene data show CDR1 as SGHDN and CDR2 as FVKESK. This CDR3 region has 13 residues. As DNA, the CDR3 is TGTGCCACCTCGACAGGGATGAACACTGAAGCTTTCTTT. Translation gives CATSTGMNTEAFF. The entire variable domain, with the rest obtained from reference TRBV14 and TRBJ1-1, is as follows: EAGVTQFPSHSVIEKGQTVTLRCDPISGHDNLYWYRRVMGKEIKFLLHFVKESKQDESGMPNNRFLAERTGGTYSTLKVQPAELEDSGVYFCATSTGMNTEAFFGQGTRLTVV.